Listed below are T cell receptor beta chains from one sample, sequenced in a study of CD39 and CD103 CD8 tumor-infiltrating T cells. This table comes from immunoSEQ multiplex PCR, and its TCRdb copy is limited to in-frame clones, with some not included. The data show 6,000 to 8,500 clones, about 62% seen once. Material: CD8+ T cells sorted from blood. Receptors were obtained from a human donor with head and neck squamous cell carcinoma. CDR3s include the opening cysteine and the closing phenylalanine or tryptophan. The D gene is left open where the match is weak. The size field is filled for only some rows; it gives once, few, many or a size class.

d_call j_call v_call clone_size cdr3_aa cdr3_nt
. TRBJ1-2 TRBV9 . CASSDSRGNGYTF TGTGCCAGCAGCGATAGCAGGGGCAATGGCTACACCTTC
. TRBJ1-5 TRBV7-9 . CASSFAGGNQPQHF TGTGCCAGCAGCTTTGCAGGGGGCAATCAGCCCCAGCATTTT
. TRBJ2-3 TRBV19 few CASSIVETDTQYF TGTGCCAGTAGTATAGTCGAGACAGATACGCAGTATTTT
. TRBJ1-3 TRBV6-5 . CASSPSRTRGNTIYF TGTGCCAGCAGTCCAAGTAGGACGCGTGGAAACACCATATATTTT
TRBD2 TRBJ2-3 TRBV4-2 . CASSQELSGGADTQYF TGTGCCAGCAGCCAAGAATTAAGCGGGGGGGCAGATACGCAGTATTTT
. TRBJ1-1 TRBV11-3 . CASSLGENTEAFF TGTGCCAGCAGCTTAGGGGAGAACACTGAAGCTTTCTTT
. TRBJ2-7 TRBV10-2 . CASSESSRVREQYF TGCGCCAGCAGTGAGTCGAGCAGGGTCAGGGAGCAGTACTTC
TRBD1 TRBJ1-1 TRBV7-6 . CASSSLDPRGTEAFF TGTGCCAGCAGCTCACTGGATCCCAGGGGGACTGAAGCTTTCTTT
TRBD1 TRBJ1-4 TRBV28 . CASSPRDRGRITNEKLFF TGTGCCAGCAGCCCCCGGGACAGGGGGCGTATTACTAATGAAAAACTGTTTTTT
TRBD2 TRBJ2-3 TRBV2 . CASGTSGSLDTQYF TGTGCCAGCGGGACTAGCGGGAGTTTAGATACGCAGTATTTT
. TRBJ1-2 TRBV30 few CAWSWGREGGYTF TGTGCCTGGAGTTGGGGTCGGGAAGGTGGCTACACCTTC
. TRBJ1-4 TRBV4-3 . CASSQEQWDTSNEKLFF TGCGCCAGCAGCCAAGAGCAGTGGGACACCTCTAATGAAAAACTGTTTTTT
TRBD1 TRBJ2-7 TRBV11-3 once CASSSDRGRRGEQYF TGTGCCAGCAGCTCGGACAGGGGTCGACGGGGCGAGCAGTACTTC
. TRBJ1-1 TRBV19 . CASLPGTLNTEAFF TGTGCCAGCTTACCCGGGACTCTGAACACTGAAGCTTTCTTT
. TRBJ2-5 TRBV10-2 . CASSTGARETQYF TGCGCCAGCAGCACAGGCGCCCGAGAGACCCAGTACTTC
TRBD1 TRBJ2-2 TRBV28 . CASRYRTGRSNTGELFF TGTGCCAGCAGGTATCGGACAGGCAGATCGAACACCGGGGAGCTGTTTTTT
. TRBJ1-5 TRBV27 . CASSPSRAYSNQPQHF TGTGCCAGCAGTCCCTCCAGGGCCTATAGCAATCAGCCCCAGCATTTT
. TRBJ2-7 TRBV29-1 . CSVVGEFYEQYF TGCAGCGTTGTAGGAGAATTCTACGAGCAGTACTTC
. TRBJ2-4 TRBV5-6 . CASSLGDQGNIQYF TGTGCCAGCAGCTTGGGGGATCAGGGAAACATTCAGTACTTC
. TRBJ2-2 TRBV28 once CASSTDSEGISSGELFF TGTGCCAGCAGTACCGACAGTGAGGGTATTTCGAGCGGGGAGCTGTTTTTT
. TRBJ1-6 TRBV19 . CASSTGLNSPLHF TGTGCCAGTAGTACGGGGTTAAATTCACCCCTCCACTTT
. TRBJ2-7 TRBV10-1 once CASSDILGGEQYF TGCGCCAGCAGTGATATTCTCGGGGGCGAGCAGTACTTC
. TRBJ1-3 TRBV7-7 . CASSLGPEPGNTIYF TGTGCCAGCAGCTTAGGTCCAGAGCCGGGAAACACCATATATTTT
TRBD1 TRBJ2-7 TRBV28 once CASSPLPRDRAYEQYF TGTGCCAGCAGCCCCCTCCCACGAGACAGGGCCTACGAGCAGTACTTC
. TRBJ1-5 TRBV27 . CASSLSTGDSNQPQHF TGTGCCAGCAGTTTATCCACGGGCGATAGCAATCAGCCCCAGCATTTT
TRBD1 TRBJ2-7 TRBV12-5 . CASGSDRDIREQYF TGTGCTAGTGGTAGCGACAGGGATATACGCGAGCAGTACTTC
. TRBJ2-7 TRBV11-2 . CASSFHSGGFYEQYF TGTGCCAGCAGCTTTCACTCCGGAGGATTCTACGAGCAGTACTTC
. TRBJ2-3 TRBV19 . CASSITASTDTQYF TGTGCCAGTAGTATAACGGCTTCGACAGATACGCAGTATTTT
TRBD1 TRBJ2-7 TRBV7-9 . CASSPQDRRSYEQYF TGTGCCAGCAGCCCCCAGGACAGGAGATCCTACGAGCAGTACTTC
. TRBJ1-5 TRBV6-5 few CASSSTGYSNQPQHF TGTGCCAGCAGTTCTACAGGTTATAGCAATCAGCCCCAGCATTTT
TRBD1 TRBJ1-1 TRBV7-3 . CASSLTGQGSNTEAFF TGTGCCAGCAGCTTAACGGGACAGGGGAGCAACACTGAAGCTTTCTTT
TRBD1 TRBJ2-2 TRBV4-1 . CASSLRDSPAGELFF TGCGCCAGCAGCCTAAGGGACAGCCCCGCCGGGGAGCTGTTTTTT
. TRBJ2-1 TRBV5-4 . CASSGDPSADEQFF TGTGCCAGCAGTGGAGACCCCAGCGCGGATGAGCAGTTCTTC
TRBD1 TRBJ2-3 TRBV12-5 few CASGFPEGTGGLYF TGTGCTAGTGGTTTCCCGGAAGGGACAGGGGGCTTGTATTTT
TRBD2 TRBJ2-7 TRBV28 . CASSFEGTSGRLSYEQYF TGTGCCAGCAGTTTCGAAGGGACTAGCGGGAGATTGTCCTACGAGCAGTACTTC
TRBD1 TRBJ1-2 TRBV27 once CASSLLQGNYGYTF TGTGCCAGCAGTTTACTACAGGGGAACTATGGCTACACCTTC
. TRBJ2-7 TRBV7-9 . CASSLAGQGRNEQYF TGTGCCAGCAGCTTAGCAGGGCAGGGAAGAAACGAGCAGTACTTC
. TRBJ2-1 TRBV7-9 . CASSLLLLEQFF TGTGCCAGCAGCCTCCTCCTGCTTGAGCAGTTCTTC
TRBD1 TRBJ1-1 TRBV6-6 . CASSPVWTGGTEAFF TGTGCCAGCAGTCCCGTTTGGACAGGCGGCACTGAAGCTTTCTTT
. TRBJ1-2 TRBV7-8 . CASSHQKGVEDGYTF TGTGCCAGCAGCCATCAGAAGGGCGTAGAAGATGGCTACACCTTC
. TRBJ1-4 TRBV11-2 . CASSLGATDNEKLFF TGTGCCAGCAGCTTAGGTGCGACAGATAATGAAAAACTGTTTTTT
TRBD2 TRBJ2-1 TRBV10-2 . CATLTSMDEQFF TGCGCCACCTTGACTAGCATGGATGAGCAGTTCTTC
. TRBJ2-3 TRBV27 . CASSLFQGTDTQYF TGTGCCAGCAGTTTATTTCAGGGCACAGATACGCAGTATTTT
TRBD2 TRBJ2-7 TRBV28 . CASSPLAGPYEQYF TGTGCCAGCAGTCCCCTAGCGGGCCCCTACGAGCAGTACTTC
. TRBJ1-1 TRBV2 few CASSEAKDNMNTEAFF TGTGCCAGCAGTGAAGCGAAGGACAACATGAACACTGAAGCTTTCTTT
. TRBJ1-2 TRBV27 . CASSLAGYYGYTF TGTGCCAGCAGTTTGGCGGGGTACTATGGCTACACCTTC
. TRBJ2-7 TRBV29-1 . CSVDGDPAYEQYF TGCAGCGTTGACGGGGACCCAGCCTACGAGCAGTACTTC